This T cell receptor (beta chain) was captured in a study of cytomegalovirus exposure and HLA in healthy donors (dated by TCRdb to 2016 to 2017). About the study as a whole: According to a later analysis, the roughly 130 validation repertoires were produced on the same platform as the 666 repertoires of the first cohort. A separate validation cohort of 100 to 150 different subjects was used in addition to the approximately 700-subject first cohort. To predict cytomegalovirus infection status, the study combined high-throughput TCR immunosequencing, statistical association of individual TCRs with disease status, and machine learning. The aim of the study was to test whether cataloging public T cell receptors could identify signatures of past pathogen exposure.

The paper's findings and limits, for the study overall: In the study, about 150 TCR beta chains were listed as associated with cytomegalovirus. While some public TCRs were present in many individuals, most TCR sequences turned up only very rarely across donors. Of the cluster scores, about 94% were above 0 in a later analysis, which found that TCRs clustered in the first cohort also tended to co-occur in the approximately 110 validation repertoires. The authors suggested that the approach could potentially be extended to other disease states and immunological phenotypes. The classifier was reported to diagnose cytomegalovirus status with high specificity and sensitivity in both the original and validation cohorts. In vitro tests confirmed that a few of the cytomegalovirus-associated TCR beta chains recognize cytomegalovirus antigens. All 120 or so repertoires were used to score co-occurrence in the validation cohort in a later analysis, because that analysis had no HLA typing for the cohort.

Libraries were prepared through the immunoSEQ multiplex PCR assay. Per the authors' processing: To diagnose cytomegalovirus status from the catalog of TCR beta chain sequences, a statistical classification framework was built. Imported from immuneACCESS, the table was reduced by TCRdb to in-frame sequences with V and J called. These copies leave out some clones; in studies compared against another copy, an unresolved V gene accounts for under half, and the cause of the remainder is not known. The V and J calls and clone size were taken over from that table, and D and trimming were inferred from the DNA. The sample contains approximately 200,000 clones, 85% to 90% of them found a single time. Just under 3% of the sample rests with the top ten. Donors formed part of the validation cohort, which comprised 120 subjects and was distinct from the first cohort of under 750 subjects. The V and J ends are trimmed by 4 bases and 0 bases, leaving 4 bases between them. Reading the germline V gene (reference sequence) gives CDR1 MNHEY and CDR2 SMNVEV. From cysteine to phenylalanine, the CDR3 is 14 amino acids long. Only CDR3 DNA is held: 42 bases, read in frame from base 1.

Concerning this clone: Its antigen is still unknown. Base qualities are not recorded, but no much larger clone differs from it by a single base. Other DNA variants within this sample encode the same CDR3.

This TCR was sampled from a woman aged 18-35 years in good health and CMV-seronegative. Sequenced: PBMCs. The chain uses TRBV27 and TRBJ2-6; no D segment can be confidently identified. At the DNA level, the sequence is TGTGCCAGCAGTTCTTCCTCTGGGGCCAACGTCCTGACTTTC. This translates into CASSSSSGANVLTF.